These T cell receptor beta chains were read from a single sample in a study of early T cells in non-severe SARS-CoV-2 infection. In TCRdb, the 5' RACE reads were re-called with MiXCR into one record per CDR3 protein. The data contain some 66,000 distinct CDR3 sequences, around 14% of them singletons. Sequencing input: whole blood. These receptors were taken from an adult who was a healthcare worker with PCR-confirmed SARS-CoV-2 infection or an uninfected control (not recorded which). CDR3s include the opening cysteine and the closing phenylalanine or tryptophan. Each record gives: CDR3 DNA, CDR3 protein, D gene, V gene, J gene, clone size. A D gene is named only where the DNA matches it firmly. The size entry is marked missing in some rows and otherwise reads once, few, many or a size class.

CDR3 DNA: TGTGCCAGCAGCGTAGCGGGCAGCTCGTCTGGAAACACCATATATTTT; CDR3 protein: CASSVAGSSSGNTIYF; D gene: NA; V gene: TRBV9; J gene: TRBJ1-3; clone size: many
CDR3 DNA: TGTGCCAGCAGACTTCCAGGGGAGACCCAGTACTTC; CDR3 protein: CASRLPGETQYF; D gene: NA; V gene: TRBV6-6; J gene: TRBJ2-5; clone size: NA
CDR3 DNA: TGCGCCAGCAGCCAAGTAGCGGGCTACACTGAAGCTTTCTTT; CDR3 protein: CASSQVAGYTEAFF; D gene: NA; V gene: TRBV4-3; J gene: TRBJ1-1; clone size: NA
CDR3 DNA: TGTGCCACCTCAGGCGCGGGACTCCACTTT; CDR3 protein: CATSGAGLHF; D gene: NA; V gene: TRBV10-3; J gene: TRBJ1-6; clone size: NA
CDR3 DNA: TGTGCCAGCAGCCAGACTAGCGGGAGGGGCTCGTACGAGCAGTACTTC; CDR3 protein: CASSQTSGRGSYEQYF; D gene: TRBD2; V gene: TRBV9; J gene: TRBJ2-7; clone size: NA
CDR3 DNA: TGTGCCAGCAGTGGGGGCCTCTCCTACGAGCAGTACTTC; CDR3 protein: CASSGGLSYEQYF; D gene: NA; V gene: TRBV2; J gene: TRBJ2-7; clone size: few
CDR3 DNA: TGTGCCAGCAGCTTAGTACCCCCGGAGACCCAGTACTTC; CDR3 protein: CASSLVPPETQYF; D gene: NA; V gene: TRBV11-2; J gene: TRBJ2-5; clone size: few
CDR3 DNA: TGTGCCAGCAAGTACCAGGGGGTTAACACTGAAGCTTTCTTT; CDR3 protein: CASKYQGVNTEAFF; D gene: TRBD1; V gene: TRBV27; J gene: TRBJ1-1; clone size: NA
CDR3 DNA: TGCAGTGCTAGGTCCGGGACCTTTCCCCTGAATTCACCCCTCCACTTT; CDR3 protein: CSARSGTFPLNSPLHF; D gene: NA; V gene: TRBV20-1; J gene: TRBJ1-6; clone size: few
CDR3 DNA: TGTGCCAGCTCACCAGTTTCAGCGGGAGTCCAAAACGAGCAGTACTTC; CDR3 protein: CASSPVSAGVQNEQYF; D gene: TRBD2; V gene: TRBV18; J gene: TRBJ2-7; clone size: NA
CDR3 DNA: TGCAGCGTTGAAGATTTGGCGGCCGCGGGCTCCTACGAGCAGTACTTC; CDR3 protein: CSVEDLAAAGSYEQYF; D gene: NA; V gene: TRBV29-1; J gene: TRBJ2-7; clone size: few
CDR3 DNA: TGTGCCAGCAGTTTAACCCCGCGCGACATTCAGTACTTC; CDR3 protein: CASSLTPRDIQYF; D gene: NA; V gene: TRBV28; J gene: TRBJ2-4; clone size: many
CDR3 DNA: TGTGCCAGCAGCCAAGCTCGGACAGATAACTATGGCTACACCTTC; CDR3 protein: CASSQARTDNYGYTF; D gene: NA; V gene: TRBV14; J gene: TRBJ1-2; clone size: NA
CDR3 DNA: TGTGCCTGCACTTATACTACTGGGACTTGGAATGAGCAGTTCTTC; CDR3 protein: CACTYTTGTWNEQFF; D gene: NA; V gene: TRBV30; J gene: TRBJ2-1; clone size: many
CDR3 DNA: TGTGCCAGCAGTTTATGGACAGGGGCCTACGAGCAGTACTTC; CDR3 protein: CASSLWTGAYEQYF; D gene: TRBD1; V gene: TRBV27; J gene: TRBJ2-7; clone size: few
CDR3 DNA: TGTGCCAGCAGTCGGACTAGCGGGGATTACGAGCAGTACTTC; CDR3 protein: CASSRTSGDYEQYF; D gene: TRBD2; V gene: TRBV5-4; J gene: TRBJ2-7; clone size: NA
CDR3 DNA: TGCGCCAGCAGCTTTAGCGGGAACCTATACAATGAGCAGTTCTTC; CDR3 protein: CASSFSGNLYNEQFF; D gene: TRBD2; V gene: TRBV5-1; J gene: TRBJ2-1; clone size: many
CDR3 DNA: TGTGCCAGCAGCCGGGACAGGGTGACCGGGGAGCTGTTTTTT; CDR3 protein: CASSRDRVTGELFF; D gene: TRBD1; V gene: TRBV7-9; J gene: TRBJ2-2; clone size: many
CDR3 DNA: TGTGCCAGCAGCTGGGGACTAGACTACAATGAGCAGTTCTTC; CDR3 protein: CASSWGLDYNEQFF; D gene: TRBD2; V gene: TRBV5-4; J gene: TRBJ2-1; clone size: many
CDR3 DNA: TGTGCCAGTACCACATTCGGGGGGCGCCCCGGGGAGCTGTTTTTT; CDR3 protein: CASTTFGGRPGELFF; D gene: NA; V gene: TRBV19; J gene: TRBJ2-2; clone size: NA